The 9 T cell receptor beta chains below were found in one sample sequenced in a study of T cell responses to AZD1222 COVID-19 vaccine. TCRdb keeps only in-frame clones here, not all; method: immunoSEQ multiplex PCR. Altogether roughly 100,000 clones are present, about 90% being singletons, with the ten largest covering around 8%. The source was peripheral blood, collected 28 days after the second AZD1222 dose. The receptors shown here come from an adult who received the AZD1222 COVID-19 vaccine.

The chain couples TRBV18 to TRBJ1-3, with D unresolved. From germline, CDR1 is KGHSH and CDR2 LQKENI. CDR3 length: 13 residues. V lost 6 bases and J 0 bases, leaving 6 bases between the germline ends. CDR3 in amino acids: CASSNSSGNTIYF. DNA for the CDR3: TGTGCCAGCTCCAACAGCTCTGGAAACACCATATATTTT. Supplemented by reference TRBV18 and TRBJ1-3, the full variable domain reads NAGVMQNPRHLVRRRGQEARLRCSPMKGHSHVYWYRQLPEEGLKFMVYLQKENIIDESGMPKERFSAEFPKEGPSILRIQQVVRGDSAAYFCASSNSSGNTIYFGEGSWLTVV.

The V call is TRBV7-8, the J call TRBJ1-1, with no clear D. V was pared by 5 bases and J by 9 bases, with 22 bases between. Germline V gene data show CDR1 as SGHVS and CDR2 as FQNEAQ. The CDR3 extends over 15 amino acids. This chain's CDR3 is CASSPEPGFVRKAFF. CDR3 nucleotides: TGTGCCAGCAGCCCCGAACCGGGGTTTGTCAGAAAAGCTTTCTTT.

The rearrangement links TRBV6-5 to TRBJ2-3; possibly TRBD1 for D (5 bases). CDR1 is MNHEY, CDR2 SVGAGI, per germline. V was shortened by 4 bases and J by 3 bases, with 11 bases between the two germline ends. The CDR3 contains 14 residues. This CDR3 is CASSSPDRTDTQYF. The CDR3 DNA is TGTGCCAGCAGTTCTCCCGACAGAACAGATACGCAGTATTTT.

V usage is TRBV5-4 and J usage is TRBJ1-4, with 8 positions matching TRBD1. The V and J ends lost 4 bases and 5 bases, in that order; junction bases with no gene match: 7. Germline values: CDR1 SGHNT, CDR2 YYREEE (reference sequence). CDR3 length equals 15 residues. The CDR3 nucleotides read TGTGCCAGCAGCCGCACGGGACAGGCAAATGAAAAACTGTTTTTT. This encodes CASSRTGQANEKLFF.

This clone was seen only a few times. The rearrangement links TRBV28 to TRBJ1-2; D gene unclear. With 6 bases removed from V and 8 bases from J, the gap between germline ends came to 10 bases. The CDR3 is 11 amino acids. The germline gives CDR1 MDHEN, CDR2 SYDVKM. CDR3 sequence (DNA): TGTGCCAGCAGCACCTCGATGGGCTACACCTTC. This codes for CASSTSMGYTF.

The rearrangement links TRBV7-9 to TRBJ1-4; D is ambiguous. CDR3 length equals 14 residues. The V end lost 2 bases, the J end lost 4 bases, and 8 bases lay between the germline ends. Germline CDR1 SEHNR, CDR2 FQNEAQ (reference sequence). CDR3 loop: CASSLMGINEKLFF. The CDR3 DNA reads TGTGCCAGCAGCTTAATGGGGATTAATGAAAAACTGTTTTTT.

This chain connects TRBV6-5 to TRBJ2-1; 9 nucleotides align to TRBD2. Trimming at V came to 2 bases and at J to 10 bases, leaving 9 bases not matched to a gene. Germline V lookup: CDR1 MNHEY, CDR2 SVGAGI. This CDR3 is built from 15 residues. The CDR3 loop is CASSYHRGGAREQFF. In DNA form, the CDR3 reads TGTGCCAGCAGTTACCATCGCGGGGGGGCACGGGAGCAGTTCTTC.

The chain has TRBV19 and TRBJ1-5; 7 positions match TRBD1. The CDR3 is made up of 14 amino acids. J lost 6 bases, V lost 6 bases, and 8 bases had no gene match. In germline, CDR1 is LNHDA, CDR2 SQIVND (reference sequence). CDR3 nucleotide sequence: TGTGCCAGTAGCCCGACAGGGACCGGTCAGCCCCAGCATTTT. Residues: CASSPTGTGQPQHF. The entire variable domain, with the rest obtained from reference TRBV19 and TRBJ1-5, is as follows: DGGITQSPKYLFRKEGQNVTLSCEQNLNHDAMYWYRQDPGQGLRLIYYSQIVNDFQKGDIAEGYSVSREKKESFPLTVTSAQKNPTAFYLCASSPTGTGQPQHFGDGTRLSIL.

This rearrangement joins TRBV6-5 to TRBJ2-7, with D tentatively TRBD1 (8 bases). This CDR3 is built from 15 residues. V gave up 7 bases and J gave up 0 bases, with 16 bases separating them. The germline V gene encodes CDR1 MNHEY and CDR2 SVGAGI. The CDR3 DNA is TGTGCCAGCAACCCACAGGGGGGGAGCTCCTACGAGCAGTACTTC. This gives the protein CASNPQGGSSYEQYF.